This TCR beta chain appears in the sequencing data of a study of cytomegalovirus exposure and HLA in healthy donors. Regarding this clone: Its antigen is currently unknown.

General study results and limits: Reports indicate that TCR beta sequences accurately predicted the HLA-A and HLA-B alleles of most subjects. The analysis excluded some indistinguishable V segments, including TRBV6-2 and TRBV6-3.

After removal of 2 bases from V and 11 bases from J, the junction contained 7 bases not matched to a gene. CDR1 is GTSNPN and CDR2 is SVGIG in the germline V gene (reference sequence). The length of the CDR3 is 14 residues. The PCR used 60 Vbeta and 13 Jbeta primers. Assay used: immunoSEQ multiplex PCR; TCRdb lists only in-frame clones, some missing. The sample contains around 100,000 clones, about 70% of which appear only once. Sample: PBMCs. The origin of this receptor is a young woman in good health and CMV-seronegative. The chain combines TRBV30 with TRBJ1-6; 9 bases map to TRBD1. CDR3 in amino acids: CAWSTGTGLTPLHF. The DNA of the CDR3 is TGTGCCTGGAGTACCGGGACAGGGCTGACACCCCTCCACTTT.